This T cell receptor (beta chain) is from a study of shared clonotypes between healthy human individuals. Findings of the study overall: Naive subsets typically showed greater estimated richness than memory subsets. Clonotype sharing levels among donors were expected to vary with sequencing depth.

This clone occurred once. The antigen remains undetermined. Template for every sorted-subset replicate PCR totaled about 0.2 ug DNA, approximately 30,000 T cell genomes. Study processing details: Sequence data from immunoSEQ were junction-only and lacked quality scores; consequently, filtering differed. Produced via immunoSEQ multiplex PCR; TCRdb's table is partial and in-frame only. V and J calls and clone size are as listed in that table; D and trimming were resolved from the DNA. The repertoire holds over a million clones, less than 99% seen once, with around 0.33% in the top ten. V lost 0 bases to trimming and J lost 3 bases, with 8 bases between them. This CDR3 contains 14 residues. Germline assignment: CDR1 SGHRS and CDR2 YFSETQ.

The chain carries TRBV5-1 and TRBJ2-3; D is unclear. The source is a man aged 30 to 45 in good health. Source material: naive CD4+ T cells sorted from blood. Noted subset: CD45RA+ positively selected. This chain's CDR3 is CASSLVRQTDTQYF. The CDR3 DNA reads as TGCGCCAGCAGCTTGGTGCGGCAGACAGATACGCAGTATTTT.